This T cell receptor (beta chain) was retrieved from a study of blood T cell repertoires in COVID-19. About the research overall: From the United States, Italy and Spain came samples of acute and convalescent COVID-19. T cells, B-cell-depleted T cells, or PBMCs provided the cDNA or gDNA that served as material.

Authors' data handling: It was from reference gene primer amplification that nucleated cell counts were estimated. Clones were read by immunoSEQ multiplex PCR, and TCRdb kept only the in-frame ones, dropping some. For V, J and clone size, that table is used; D and trimming come from the DNA. The sample records 75,000 to 95,000 clones, roughly 72% being singletons. Input material: peripheral blood. The TCR originated in a woman in her sixties or seventies in a cohort sampled during active or convalescent COVID-19.

This CDR3 reads CSATMYNEQFF. CDR3 sequence (DNA): TGCAGTGCTACCATGTACAATGAGCAGTTCTTC. The chain employs TRBV20-1 and TRBJ2-1; D is unresolved. Germline V CDR1 and CDR2: DFQATT, SNEGSKA (reference sequence). The CDR3 runs to 11 residues. V shed 4 bases and J shed 4 bases, with 5 bases lying between them.